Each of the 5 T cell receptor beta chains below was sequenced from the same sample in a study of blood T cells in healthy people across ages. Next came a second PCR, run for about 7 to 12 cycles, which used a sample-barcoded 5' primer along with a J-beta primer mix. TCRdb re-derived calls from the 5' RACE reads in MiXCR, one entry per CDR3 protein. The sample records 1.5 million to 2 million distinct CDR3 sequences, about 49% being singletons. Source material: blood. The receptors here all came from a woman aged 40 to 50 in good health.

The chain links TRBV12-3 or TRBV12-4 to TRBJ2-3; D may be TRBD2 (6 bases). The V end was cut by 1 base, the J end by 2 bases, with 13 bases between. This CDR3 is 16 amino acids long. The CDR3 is CASSLGPAGFTDTQYF. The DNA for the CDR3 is TGTGCCAGCAGTTTAGGACCCGCGGGGTTCACAGATACGCAGTATTTT.

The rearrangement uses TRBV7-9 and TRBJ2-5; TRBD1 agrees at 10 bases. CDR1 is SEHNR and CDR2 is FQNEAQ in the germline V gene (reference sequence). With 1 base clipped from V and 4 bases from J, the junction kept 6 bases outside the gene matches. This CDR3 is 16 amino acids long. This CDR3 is CASSLDDRGRGETQYF. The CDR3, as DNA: TGTGCCAGCAGCTTAGACGACAGGGGGCGAGGAGAGACCCAGTACTTC.

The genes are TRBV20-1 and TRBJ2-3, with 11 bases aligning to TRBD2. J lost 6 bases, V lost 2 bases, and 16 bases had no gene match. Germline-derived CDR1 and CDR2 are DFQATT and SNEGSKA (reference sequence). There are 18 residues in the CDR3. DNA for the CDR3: TGCAGTGCTAGACCAGGGGCCCTTCTAGCGGGGGGCAAGGATACGCAGTATTTT. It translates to CSARPGALLAGGKDTQYF.

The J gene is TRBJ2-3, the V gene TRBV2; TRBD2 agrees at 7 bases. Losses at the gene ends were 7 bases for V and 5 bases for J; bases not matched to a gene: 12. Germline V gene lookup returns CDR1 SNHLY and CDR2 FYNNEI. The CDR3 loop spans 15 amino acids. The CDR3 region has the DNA TGTGCCAGCACAAAACTAGCGTTAGGGAAAGATACGCAGTATTTT. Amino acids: CASTKLALGKDTQYF.

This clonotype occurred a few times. The chain's CDR3 is CASSSGTESYNEQFF. CDR3 nucleotides: TGCGCCAGCAGCAGTGGGACGGAGTCCTACAATGAGCAGTTCTTC. V usage is TRBV5-1 and J usage is TRBJ2-1; D may be TRBD1 or TRBD2 (5 bases each). The germline V gene encodes CDR1 SGHRS and CDR2 YFSETQ. V was clipped by 4 bases and J by 1 base, with 12 bases between them. The CDR3 has 15 amino acids.